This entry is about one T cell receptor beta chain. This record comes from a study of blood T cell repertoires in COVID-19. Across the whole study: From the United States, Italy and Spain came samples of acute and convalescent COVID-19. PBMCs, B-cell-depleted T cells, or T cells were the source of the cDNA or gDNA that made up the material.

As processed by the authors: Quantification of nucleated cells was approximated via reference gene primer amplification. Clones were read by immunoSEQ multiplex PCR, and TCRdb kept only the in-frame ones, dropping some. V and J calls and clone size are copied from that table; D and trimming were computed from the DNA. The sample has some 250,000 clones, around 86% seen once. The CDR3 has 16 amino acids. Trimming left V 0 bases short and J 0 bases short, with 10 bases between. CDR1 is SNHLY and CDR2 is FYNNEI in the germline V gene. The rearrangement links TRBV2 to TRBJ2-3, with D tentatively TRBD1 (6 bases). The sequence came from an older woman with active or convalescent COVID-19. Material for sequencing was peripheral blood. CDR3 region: CASSEAGQSSTDTQYF. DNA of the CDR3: TGTGCCAGCAGTGAAGCTGGACAGTCTAGCACAGATACGCAGTATTTT.